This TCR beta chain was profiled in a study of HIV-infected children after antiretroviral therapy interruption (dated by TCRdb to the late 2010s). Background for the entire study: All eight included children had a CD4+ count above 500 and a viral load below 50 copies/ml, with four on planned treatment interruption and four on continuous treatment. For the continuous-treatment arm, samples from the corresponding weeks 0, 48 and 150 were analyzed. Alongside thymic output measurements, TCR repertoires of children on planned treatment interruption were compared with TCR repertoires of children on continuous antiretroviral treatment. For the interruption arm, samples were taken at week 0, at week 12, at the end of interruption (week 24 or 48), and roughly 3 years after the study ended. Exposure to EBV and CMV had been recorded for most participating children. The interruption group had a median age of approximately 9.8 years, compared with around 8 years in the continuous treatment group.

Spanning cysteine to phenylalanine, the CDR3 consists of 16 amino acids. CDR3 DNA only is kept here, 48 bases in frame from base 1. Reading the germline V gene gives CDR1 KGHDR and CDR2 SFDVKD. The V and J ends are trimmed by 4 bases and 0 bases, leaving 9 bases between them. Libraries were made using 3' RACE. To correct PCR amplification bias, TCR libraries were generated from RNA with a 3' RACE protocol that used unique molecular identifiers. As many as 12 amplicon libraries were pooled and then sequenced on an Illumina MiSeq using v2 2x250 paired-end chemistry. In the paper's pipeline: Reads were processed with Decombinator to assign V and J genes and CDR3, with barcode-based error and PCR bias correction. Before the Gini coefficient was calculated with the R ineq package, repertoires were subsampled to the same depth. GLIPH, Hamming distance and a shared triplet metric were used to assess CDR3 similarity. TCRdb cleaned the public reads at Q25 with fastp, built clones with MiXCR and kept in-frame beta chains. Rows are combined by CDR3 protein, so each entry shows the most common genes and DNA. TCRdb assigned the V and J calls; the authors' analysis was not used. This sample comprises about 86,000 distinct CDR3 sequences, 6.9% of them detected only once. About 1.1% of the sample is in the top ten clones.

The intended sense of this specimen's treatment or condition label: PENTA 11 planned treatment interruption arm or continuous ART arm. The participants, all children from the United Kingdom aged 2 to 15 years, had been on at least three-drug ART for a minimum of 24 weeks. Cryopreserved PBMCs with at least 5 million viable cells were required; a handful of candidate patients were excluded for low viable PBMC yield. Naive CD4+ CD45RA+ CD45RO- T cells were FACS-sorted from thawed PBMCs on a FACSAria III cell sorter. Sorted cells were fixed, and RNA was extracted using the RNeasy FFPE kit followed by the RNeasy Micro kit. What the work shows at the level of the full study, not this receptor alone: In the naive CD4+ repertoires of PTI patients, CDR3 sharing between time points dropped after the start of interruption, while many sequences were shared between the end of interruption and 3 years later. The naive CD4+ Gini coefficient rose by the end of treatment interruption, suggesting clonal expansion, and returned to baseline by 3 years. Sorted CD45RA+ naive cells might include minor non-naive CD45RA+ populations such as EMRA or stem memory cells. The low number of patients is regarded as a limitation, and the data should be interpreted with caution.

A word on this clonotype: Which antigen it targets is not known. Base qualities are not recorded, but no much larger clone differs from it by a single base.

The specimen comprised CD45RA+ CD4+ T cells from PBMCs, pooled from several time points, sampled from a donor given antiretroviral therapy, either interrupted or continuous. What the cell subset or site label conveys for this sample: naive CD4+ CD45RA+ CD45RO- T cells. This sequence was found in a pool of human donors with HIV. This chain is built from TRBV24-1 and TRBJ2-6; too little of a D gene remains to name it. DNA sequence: TGTGCCACCAGTGACCCAACGGTCTCTGGGGCCAACGTCCTGACTTTC. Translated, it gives CATSDPTVSGANVLTF.